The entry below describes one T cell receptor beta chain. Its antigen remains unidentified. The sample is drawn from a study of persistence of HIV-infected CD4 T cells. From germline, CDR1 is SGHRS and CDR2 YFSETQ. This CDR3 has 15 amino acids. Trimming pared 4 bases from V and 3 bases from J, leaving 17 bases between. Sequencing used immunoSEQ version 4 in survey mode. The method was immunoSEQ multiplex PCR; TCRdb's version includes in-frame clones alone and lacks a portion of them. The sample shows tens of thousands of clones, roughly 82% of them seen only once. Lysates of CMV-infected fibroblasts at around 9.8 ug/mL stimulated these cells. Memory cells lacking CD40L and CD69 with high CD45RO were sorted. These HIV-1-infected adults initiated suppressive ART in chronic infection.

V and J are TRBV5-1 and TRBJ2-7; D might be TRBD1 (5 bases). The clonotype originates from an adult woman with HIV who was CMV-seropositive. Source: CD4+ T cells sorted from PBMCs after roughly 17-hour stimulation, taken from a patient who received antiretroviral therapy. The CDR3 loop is CASSPGGRTYYEQYF. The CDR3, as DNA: TGCGCCAGCAGCCCCGGCGGACGGACATACTACGAGCAGTACTTC.